A single sample is the source of the 20 T cell receptor beta chains below, sequenced in a study of beta chain features in type 1 diabetes. As every portion of the isolated RNA was reverse transcribed, the sequencing read expressed TCRB transcripts. Data came from immunoSEQ multiplex PCR; TCRdb stores just in-frame clones and leaves some out. The profile shows under 900,000 clones, 15% to 20% of them singletons. The source material was naive CD4+ T cells from blood. These receptor sequences come from a woman aged 18-30 years in good health.

Here the CDR3 DNA reads TGTGCTAGTGGTAAAGACCCCGATACGCAGTATTTT. Protein sequence: CASGKDPDTQYF. The chain links TRBV12-5 to TRBJ2-3, with D hard to call. The CDR3 consists of 12 residues. V was pared by 5 bases and J by 6 bases, with 9 bases between. Germline V gene sequence: CDR1 LGHNT, CDR2 FRNRAP.

In its sample, this clone was seen a few times. This chain uses TRBV5-1 with TRBJ2-1; TRBD1 aligns across 8 bases. The CDR3 runs to 13 residues. CDR1 and CDR2 from the germline V gene are SGHRS and YFSETQ. V was clipped by 4 bases and J by 9 bases; unmatched bases: 6. For the CDR3, the DNA is TGCGCCAGCAGCGCGGGCAGGGGGCGTGAGCAGTTCTTC. It translates to CASSAGRGREQFF.

This clone has only a few counts. The CDR3 here is CASSQDGTAGVDEQFF. Written as DNA, the CDR3 is TGTGCCAGCAGCCAAGATGGTACAGCGGGAGTGGATGAGCAGTTCTTC. The V gene is TRBV4-2, the J gene TRBJ2-1; 8 bases map to TRBD2. The V and J ends lost 0 bases and 8 bases, in that order; junction bases with no gene match: 9. Germline CDR1 reads LGHNA; CDR2 reads YNFKEQ. This CDR3 comprises 16 residues.

Turning to this clone: Relative to the germline gene, one junction end is altered; a read error may explain this. The chain joins TRBV20-1 to TRBJ1-2; unclear D gene. CDR3 length: 11 amino acids. Germline-derived CDR1 and CDR2 are DFQATT and SNEGSKA (reference sequence). CDR3 nucleotides: TGCAATGCTAGAGTAGGGTATGGCTACACCTTC. This sequence encodes CNARVGYGYTF.

The DNA of the CDR3 is TGTGCCAGCAGCGTAGGTGAGGTCCTCTCTGGAAACACCATATATTTT. It yields the protein CASSVGEVLSGNTIYF. The V call is TRBV9, the J call TRBJ1-3; D remains ambiguous. The V end was cut by 0 bases, the J end by 0 bases, with 10 bases between. Looked up from germline, CDR1 is SGDLS and CDR2 is YYNGEE. This CDR3 is built from 16 residues.

In its sample, this clone was seen a few times. This chain connects TRBV4-3 to TRBJ2-5; tentatively, D is TRBD2 (6 bases). Germline V gene sequence: CDR1 LGHNA, CDR2 YSLEER. Trimming pared 4 bases from V and 4 bases from J, leaving 16 bases between. The CDR3 runs 15 residues. CDR3 sequence reads: CASSLGGQSGETQYF. The DNA for the CDR3 is TGCGCCAGCAGCCTGGGGGGTCAATCGGGAGAGACCCAGTACTTC.

The rearrangement joins TRBV11-2 to TRBJ2-3; D unresolved. Trimming took off 2 bases at V and 6 bases at J, with 9 bases between the two ends. This CDR3 is built from 13 residues. Germline V gene lookup returns CDR1 SGHAT and CDR2 FQNNGV. CDR3 nucleotide sequence: TGTGCCAGCAGCTTATTGATGGCGGATACGCAGTATTTT. Amino acid sequence: CASSLLMADTQYF.

The chain combines TRBV7-2 with TRBJ1-6, with D possibly TRBD1 on 6 matching bases. In germline, CDR1 is SGHTA, CDR2 FQGNSA. The CDR3 is 14 residues long. V lost 1 base and J 10 bases, leaving 11 bases between the germline ends. CDR3 DNA: TGTGCCAGCAGCTTAGGGGGGCTTTGGTCACCCCTCCACTTT. Amino acid sequence: CASSLGGLWSPLHF.

The chain employs TRBV4-2 and TRBJ1-5, with D unclear. This CDR3 has 13 residues. Germline CDR1 reads LGHNA; CDR2 reads YNFKEQ. V gave up 2 bases and J gave up 5 bases, with 7 bases separating them. CDR3 bases: TGTGCCAGCAGCCAACGGGTCGATCAGCCCCAGCATTTT. The encoded protein is CASSQRVDQPQHF.

This clone occurred a few times. The sample carries other DNA sequences with the same CDR3. The genes are TRBV5-4 and TRBJ2-1; D is possibly TRBD1 (5 bases). This CDR3 has 15 amino acids. V was trimmed by 0 bases and J by 3 bases, leaving 10 bases between them. Germline CDR1 is SGHNT and CDR2 is YYREEE (reference sequence). The CDR3 sequence is CASSLGQRVYNEQFF. As DNA, the CDR3 is TGTGCCAGCAGCTTGGGACAGAGAGTCTACAATGAGCAGTTCTTC.

The chain recombines TRBV28 with TRBJ2-1, with TRBD1 as a possible D gene (5 bases). CDR3 length: 15 residues. V was pared by 1 base and J by 9 bases, with 16 bases between. CDR1 and CDR2 from the germline V gene are MDHEN and SYDVKM. The CDR3 loop reads CASSLFLRGRGEQFF. The CDR3, as DNA: TGTGCCAGCAGTTTATTTCTCCGAGGTAGGGGTGAGCAGTTCTTC.

There are a few counts of this clone. The CDR3 bases are TGTGCCAGCATGACTAGCGGGAAATACGAGCAGTACTTC. It translates to CASMTSGKYEQYF. This chain connects TRBV6-5 to TRBJ2-7; 11 bases are a match to TRBD2. V gave up 7 bases and J gave up 4 bases; unmatched junction bases: 3. Germline V gene sequence: CDR1 MNHEY, CDR2 SVGAGI. The CDR3 is made up of 13 amino acids.

There are a few counts of this clone. CDR3 amino acids: CAIRARWTSGRVGGEQFF. CDR3 bases: TGTGCCATCAGGGCCAGGTGGACTAGCGGGAGAGTAGGCGGTGAGCAGTTCTTC. The chain uses TRBV10-3 and TRBJ2-1; 13 bases agree with TRBD2. Germline V gene data show CDR1 as ENHRY and CDR2 as SYGVKD. Germline trimming cut 6 bases from V and 9 bases from J; bases unmatched to any gene: 17. This CDR3 is built from 18 residues.

The rearrangement uses TRBV6-6 and TRBJ2-7, with D possibly matching TRBD1 (5 bases). CDR3 length: 13 residues. The germline CDR1 and CDR2 sequences are MNHNY and SVGAGI (reference sequence). V was shortened by 1 base and J by 3 bases, with 7 bases between the two germline ends. The CDR3 here is CASSYYRGYEQYF. CDR3 sequence (DNA): TGTGCCAGCAGTTACTATAGGGGCTACGAGCAGTACTTC.

This sequence joins TRBV29-1 and TRBJ1-1; 7 bases match TRBD1. The CDR3 sequence is 15 residues long. The V gene end was trimmed by 5 bases and the J gene end by 9 bases; junction bases not matched to a gene: 18. Germline CDR1 is SQVTM and CDR2 is ANQGSEA. The CDR3 region is CSVLRPPMTGFKAFF. Here the CDR3 DNA reads TGCAGCGTTCTTCGTCCTCCGATGACAGGGTTTAAAGCTTTCTTT.

CDR3 sequence reads: CASSLGPSGSTDTQYF. CDR3 DNA: TGTGCCAGCAGCTTAGGCCCTAGCGGGAGCACAGATACGCAGTATTTT. The rearrangement uses TRBV7-6 and TRBJ2-3; 8 bases are shared with TRBD2. Germline CDR1 SGHVS, CDR2 FNYEAQ. The CDR3 is 16 residues long. V was pared by 1 base and J by 0 bases, with 3 bases of the junction left unmatched.

This clone was picked up a small number of times. The rearrangement links TRBV19 to TRBJ2-1, with D perhaps TRBD1 or TRBD2 (5 bases each). V was trimmed by 3 bases and J by 12 bases, leaving 21 bases between them. Germline V gene lookup returns CDR1 LNHDA and CDR2 SQIVND (reference sequence). This CDR3 has 15 amino acids. The CDR3 region has the DNA TGTGCCAGTAGTATTCCGGGACCAATAGTTCCGCGGCAGTTCTTC. Residues: CASSIPGPIVPRQFF.

The sample holds a few counts of this clone. The V and J genes are TRBV29-1 and TRBJ2-3; perhaps TRBD2 as D (6 bases). Germline CDR1 and CDR2: SQVTM and ANQGSEA. With 5 bases removed from V and 2 bases from J, the gap between germline ends came to 17 bases. The CDR3 is 15 residues long. CDR3 bases: TGCAGCGTTTGGGGCGGGACCGAGTTCACAGATACGCAGTATTTT. Translation gives CSVWGGTEFTDTQYF.

The V and J genes are TRBV28 and TRBJ2-5; 7 nucleotides align to TRBD2. Looked up from germline, CDR1 is MDHEN and CDR2 is SYDVKM. This CDR3 has 12 amino acids. Trimming cost V 8 bases and J 5 bases; bases outside gene matches: 5. This CDR3 reads CASGGSSETQYF. The CDR3 coding sequence is TGTGCCAGCGGCGGGAGCTCGGAGACCCAGTACTTC.

This clone was recorded a few times. V and J are TRBV9 and TRBJ2-1; D remains ambiguous. Germline CDR1 SGDLS, CDR2 YYNGEE. V lost 0 bases and J 4 bases, leaving 11 bases between the germline ends. The CDR3 has 15 residues. The CDR3 region has the DNA TGTGCCAGCAGCGTAGGAGACCCGGAATACAATGAGCAGTTCTTC. It translates to CASSVGDPEYNEQFF.